Presented here are 6 T cell receptor beta chains from one specimen sequenced in a study of blood T cell repertoires in COVID-19. Data came from immunoSEQ multiplex PCR; TCRdb stores just in-frame clones and leaves some out. This table holds 200,000 or so clones, 84% found once. The sequencing sample was made of peripheral blood. The receptors shown here come from a human donor in a cohort sampled during active COVID-19.

Points on this clone: The sample has other DNA sequences that encode this CDR3 too. The chain recombines TRBV9 with TRBJ2-5; 10 bases line up with TRBD2. This CDR3 spans 15 amino acids. The junction had 10 bases not matched to a gene; V was cut back by 6 bases and J by 5 bases. Looked up from germline, CDR1 is SGDLS and CDR2 is YYNGEE. The CDR3 loop is CASTQVAGGPETQYF. CDR3 nucleotides: TGTGCCAGCACCCAAGTAGCGGGGGGACCTGAGACCCAGTACTTC.

The chain employs TRBV12-5 and TRBJ1-5; 7 bases line up with TRBD1. The CDR3 totals 15 residues. In germline, CDR1 is LGHNT, CDR2 FRNRAP. The V gene end was trimmed by 6 bases and the J gene end by 4 bases; junction bases not matched to a gene: 9. The CDR3 region is CASGALQGTNQPQHF. As DNA, the CDR3 is TGTGCTAGTGGGGCACTACAGGGGACTAATCAGCCCCAGCATTTT. The variable domain in full, with the rest retrieved from reference TRBV12-5 and TRBJ1-5, is DARVTQTPRHKVTEMGQEVTMRCQPILGHNTVFWYRQTMMQGLELLAYFRNRAPLDDSGMPKDRFSAEMPDATLATLKIQPSEPRDSAVYFCASGALQGTNQPQHFGDGTRLSIL.

This rearrangement joins TRBV2 to TRBJ2-1, with a tentative D call TRBD2 (5 bases). With 1 base removed from V and 3 bases from J, the gap between germline ends came to 10 bases. The CDR3 length is 15 residues. From germline, CDR1 is SNHLY and CDR2 FYNNEI. This CDR3 reads CASSEGLWGYNEQFF. CDR3 DNA sequence: TGTGCCAGCAGTGAAGGACTATGGGGCTACAATGAGCAGTTCTTC.

DNA of the CDR3: TGTGCCAGCAGTGTCGACAGTGCTCGGGTTAATTCACCCCTCCACTTT. It specifies CASSVDSARVNSPLHF. The chain combines TRBV6-1 with TRBJ1-6; possibly TRBD1 for D (5 bases). V was clipped by 4 bases and J by 6 bases, with 16 bases between them. The V gene's germline CDR1 is MNHNS and CDR2 SASEGT. The CDR3 is made up of 16 amino acids.

The rearrangement links TRBV19 to TRBJ1-2; D is ambiguous. Trimming shortened V by 8 bases and J by 2 bases, and 15 bases separated the two germline ends. Germline V gene data show CDR1 as LNHDA and CDR2 as SQIVND (reference sequence). The CDR3 sequence is 14 residues long. DNA of the CDR3: TGTGCCAGTGCCGCACGGGGTACGAACTATGGCTACACCTTC. Protein: CASAARGTNYGYTF.

The V and J genes are TRBV19 and TRBJ1-2; no definite D call. In germline, CDR1 is LNHDA, CDR2 SQIVND (reference sequence). The CDR3 spans 14 residues. Trimming took 5 bases from V and 7 from J, leaving 17 bases between them. CDR3 in DNA: TGTGCCAGTAGTTCCGACACCTTGGAGGCTGGCTACACCTTC. This translates into CASSSDTLEAGYTF.